There are many counts of the clone carrying this T cell receptor beta chain. The antigen is not known. Unique molecular identifiers were added to individual cDNA molecules. TCRdb redid the calling of the 5' RACE reads with MiXCR, one entry per CDR3 protein. This sample carries over 80,000 distinct CDR3 sequences, around 12% of them seen once, and the ten largest clones take around 4.8%. The length of the CDR3 is 13 residues. The ends lost 6 bases at V and 4 bases at J; junction bases unmatched: 9. Germline V gives CDR1 SQVTM, CDR2 ANQGSEA. The data were taken from a study of early T cells in non-severe SARS-CoV-2 infection. Study findings and constraints: Anti-spike CD8 responses were favored by VDJdb matching, which missed private and CD4 specificities.

The clonotype comes from an adult who was a healthcare worker with PCR-confirmed SARS-CoV-2 infection or an uninfected control (not recorded which). The chain couples TRBV29-1 to TRBJ2-7, with 7 bases aligning to TRBD1. The material sequenced was whole blood, taken at baseline. The CDR3 here is CSVTRDRIYEQYF. CDR3 in DNA: TGCAGCGTGACCCGGGACAGAATTTACGAGCAGTACTTC.